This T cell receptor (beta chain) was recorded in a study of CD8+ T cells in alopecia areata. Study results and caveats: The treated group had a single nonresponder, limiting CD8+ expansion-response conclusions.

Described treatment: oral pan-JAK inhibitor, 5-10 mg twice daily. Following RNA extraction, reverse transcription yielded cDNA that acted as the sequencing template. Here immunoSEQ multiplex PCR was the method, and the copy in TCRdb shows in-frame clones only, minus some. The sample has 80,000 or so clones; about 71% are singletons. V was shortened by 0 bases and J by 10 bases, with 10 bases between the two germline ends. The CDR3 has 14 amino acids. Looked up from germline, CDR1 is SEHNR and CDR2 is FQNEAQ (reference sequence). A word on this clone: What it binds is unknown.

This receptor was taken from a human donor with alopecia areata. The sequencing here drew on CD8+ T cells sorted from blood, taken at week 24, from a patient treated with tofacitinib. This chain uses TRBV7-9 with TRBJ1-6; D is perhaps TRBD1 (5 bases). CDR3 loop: CASSLARQRSPLHF. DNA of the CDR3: TGTGCCAGCAGCTTAGCGAGACAGCGGTCACCCCTCCACTTT.